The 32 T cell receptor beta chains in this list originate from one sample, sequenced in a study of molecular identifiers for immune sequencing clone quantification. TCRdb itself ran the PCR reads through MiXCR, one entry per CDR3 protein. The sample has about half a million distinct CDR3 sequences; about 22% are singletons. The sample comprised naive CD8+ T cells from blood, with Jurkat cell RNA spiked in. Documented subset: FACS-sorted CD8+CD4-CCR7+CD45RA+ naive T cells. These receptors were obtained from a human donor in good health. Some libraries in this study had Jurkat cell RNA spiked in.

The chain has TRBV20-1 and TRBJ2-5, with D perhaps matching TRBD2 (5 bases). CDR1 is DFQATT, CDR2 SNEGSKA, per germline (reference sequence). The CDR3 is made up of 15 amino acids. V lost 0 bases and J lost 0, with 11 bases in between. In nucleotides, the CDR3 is TGCAGTGCTAGAGATCTCTGGGAGTACCAAGAGACCCAGTACTTC. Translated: CSARDLWEYQETQYF.

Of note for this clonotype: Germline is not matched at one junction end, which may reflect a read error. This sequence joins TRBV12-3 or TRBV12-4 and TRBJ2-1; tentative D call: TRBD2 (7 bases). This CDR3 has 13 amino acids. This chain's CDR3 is CASSPPGGNEQSF. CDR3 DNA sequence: TGTGCCAGCAGTCCGCCGGGGGGCAATGAGCAGTCCTTC.

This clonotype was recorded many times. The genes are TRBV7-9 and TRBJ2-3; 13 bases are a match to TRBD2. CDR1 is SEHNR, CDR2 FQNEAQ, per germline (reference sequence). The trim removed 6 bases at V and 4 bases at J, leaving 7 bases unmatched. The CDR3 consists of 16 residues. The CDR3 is CASRIYGLAGADTQYF. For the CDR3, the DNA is TGTGCCAGCAGGATTTATGGACTAGCGGGAGCAGATACGCAGTATTTT.

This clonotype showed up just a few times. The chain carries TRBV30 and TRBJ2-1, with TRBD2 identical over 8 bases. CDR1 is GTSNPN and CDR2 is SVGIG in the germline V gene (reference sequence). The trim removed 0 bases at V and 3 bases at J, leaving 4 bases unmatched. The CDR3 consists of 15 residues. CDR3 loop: CAWSVTSGYYNEQFF. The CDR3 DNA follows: TGTGCCTGGAGTGTCACTAGCGGCTACTACAATGAGCAGTTCTTC.

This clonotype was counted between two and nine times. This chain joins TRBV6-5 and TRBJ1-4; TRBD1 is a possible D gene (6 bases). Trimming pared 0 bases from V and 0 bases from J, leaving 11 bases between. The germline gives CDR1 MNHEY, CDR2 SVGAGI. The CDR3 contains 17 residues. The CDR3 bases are TGTGCCAGCAGTTACTCGGGCAGGGGAGCAACTAATGAAAAACTGTTTTTT. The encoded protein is CASSYSGRGATNEKLFF.

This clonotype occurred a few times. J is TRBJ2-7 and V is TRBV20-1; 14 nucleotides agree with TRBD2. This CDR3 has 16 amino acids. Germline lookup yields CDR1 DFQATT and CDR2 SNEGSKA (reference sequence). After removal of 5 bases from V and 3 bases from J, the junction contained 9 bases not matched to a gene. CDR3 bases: TGCAGTGCTCCGACTAGCGGGGGGGCCCCTAGCTACGAGCAGTACTTC. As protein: CSAPTSGGAPSYEQYF.

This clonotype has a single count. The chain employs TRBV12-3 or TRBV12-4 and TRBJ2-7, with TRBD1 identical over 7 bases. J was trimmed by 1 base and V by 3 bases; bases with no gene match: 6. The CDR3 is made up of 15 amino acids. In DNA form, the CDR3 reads TGTGCCAGCAGTTTGATGACAGGGCAATCCTACGAGCAGTACTTC. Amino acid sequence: CASSLMTGQSYEQYF.

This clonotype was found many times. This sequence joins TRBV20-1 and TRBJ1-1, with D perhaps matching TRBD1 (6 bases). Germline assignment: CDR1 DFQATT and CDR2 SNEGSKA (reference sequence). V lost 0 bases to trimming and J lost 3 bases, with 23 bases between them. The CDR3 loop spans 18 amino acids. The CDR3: CSARDFVNYRERDTEAFF. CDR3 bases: TGCAGTGCTAGAGATTTCGTGAATTACAGGGAGCGAGACACTGAAGCTTTCTTT.

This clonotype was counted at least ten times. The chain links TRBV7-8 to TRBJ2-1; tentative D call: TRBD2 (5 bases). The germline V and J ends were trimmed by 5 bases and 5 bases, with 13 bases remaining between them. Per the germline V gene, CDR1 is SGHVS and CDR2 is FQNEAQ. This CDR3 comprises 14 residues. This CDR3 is CASSPSRGNNEQFF. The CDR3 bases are TGTGCCAGCAGCCCATCCCGGGGTAACAATGAGCAGTTCTTC.

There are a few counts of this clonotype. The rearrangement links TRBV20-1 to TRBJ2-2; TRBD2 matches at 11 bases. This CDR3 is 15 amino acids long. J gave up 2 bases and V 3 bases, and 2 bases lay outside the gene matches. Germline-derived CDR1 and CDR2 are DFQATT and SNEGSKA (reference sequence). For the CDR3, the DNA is TGCAGTGCTAGCCTAGCGGGGGGCAACACCGGGGAGCTGTTTTTT. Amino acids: CSASLAGGNTGELFF.

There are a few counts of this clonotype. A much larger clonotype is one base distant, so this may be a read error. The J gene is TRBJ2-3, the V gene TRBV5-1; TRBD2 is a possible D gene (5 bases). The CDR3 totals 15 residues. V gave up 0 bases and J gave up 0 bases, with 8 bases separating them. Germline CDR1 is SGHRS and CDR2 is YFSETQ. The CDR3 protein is CASSLAAASTDTQYF. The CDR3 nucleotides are TGCGCCAGCAGCTTGGCAGCGGCTAGCACAGATACGCAGTATTTT.

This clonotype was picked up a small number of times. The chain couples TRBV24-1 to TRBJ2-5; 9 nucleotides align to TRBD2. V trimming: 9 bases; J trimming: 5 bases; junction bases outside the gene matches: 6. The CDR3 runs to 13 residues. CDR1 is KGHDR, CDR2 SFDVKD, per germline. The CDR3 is CATRASGDETQYF. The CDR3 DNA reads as TGTGCCACCCGGGCTAGCGGGGATGAGACCCAGTACTTC.

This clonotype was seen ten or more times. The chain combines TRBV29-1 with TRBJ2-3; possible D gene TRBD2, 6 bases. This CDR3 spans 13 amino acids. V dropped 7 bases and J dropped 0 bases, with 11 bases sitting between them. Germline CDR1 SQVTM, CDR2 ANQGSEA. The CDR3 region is CSGLGFSTDTQYF. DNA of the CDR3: TGCAGCGGACTAGGATTTAGCACAGATACGCAGTATTTT.

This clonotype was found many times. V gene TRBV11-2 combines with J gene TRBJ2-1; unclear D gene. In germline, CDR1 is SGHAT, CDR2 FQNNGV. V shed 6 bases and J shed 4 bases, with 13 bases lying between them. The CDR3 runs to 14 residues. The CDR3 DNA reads TGTGCCAGCAGGTCCCCCTTGGGGTACAATGAGCAGTTCTTC. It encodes CASRSPLGYNEQFF.

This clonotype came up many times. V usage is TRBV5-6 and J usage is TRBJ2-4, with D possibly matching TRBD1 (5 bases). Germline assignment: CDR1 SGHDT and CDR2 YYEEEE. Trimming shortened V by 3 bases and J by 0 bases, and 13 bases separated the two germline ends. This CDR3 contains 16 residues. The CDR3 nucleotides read TGTGCCAGCAGCTCCTGGAACAGGCTAGCCAAAAACATTCAGTACTTC. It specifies CASSSWNRLAKNIQYF.

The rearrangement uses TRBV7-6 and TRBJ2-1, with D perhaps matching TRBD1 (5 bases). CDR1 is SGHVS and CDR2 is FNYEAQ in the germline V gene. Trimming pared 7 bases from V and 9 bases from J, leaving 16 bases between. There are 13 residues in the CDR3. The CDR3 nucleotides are TGTGCCAGCACCTCAGACAGTATTGGTGAGCAGTTCTTC. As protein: CASTSDSIGEQFF.

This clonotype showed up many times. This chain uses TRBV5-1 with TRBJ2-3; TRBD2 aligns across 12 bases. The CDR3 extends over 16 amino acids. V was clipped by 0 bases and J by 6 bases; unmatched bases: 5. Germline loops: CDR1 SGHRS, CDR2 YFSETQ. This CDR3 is CASSLVRLAGDDTQYF. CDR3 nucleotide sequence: TGCGCCAGCAGCTTGGTTCGACTAGCGGGAGATGATACGCAGTATTTT.

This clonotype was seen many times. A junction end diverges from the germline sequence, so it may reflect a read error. The CDR3 DNA reads as TGTGCCAGCAGTTTAGCGGGAGGACAAGAGACCCAGTACTTC. It codes for CASSLAGGQETQYF. The rearrangement uses TRBV7-6 and TRBJ2-5; 10 bases align to TRBD2. Germline values: CDR1 SGHVS, CDR2 FNYEAQ. The CDR3 covers 14 residues.

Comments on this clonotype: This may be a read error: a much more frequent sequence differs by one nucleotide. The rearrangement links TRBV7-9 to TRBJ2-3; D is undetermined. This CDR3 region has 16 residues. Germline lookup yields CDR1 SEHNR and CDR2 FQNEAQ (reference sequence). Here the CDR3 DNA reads TGTGCCGGCAGCCACCTCCTTGGCGGACCCACAGATACGCAGTATTTT. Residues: CAGSHLLGGPTDTQYF.

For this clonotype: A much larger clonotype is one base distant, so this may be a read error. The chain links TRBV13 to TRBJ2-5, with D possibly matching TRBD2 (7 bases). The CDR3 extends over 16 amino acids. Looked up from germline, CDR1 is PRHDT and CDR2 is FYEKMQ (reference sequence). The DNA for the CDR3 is TGTGCCAGCAGCCCGGAGAGGGGGGACTACCAAGGGACCCAGTACTTC. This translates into CASSPERGDYQGTQYF.

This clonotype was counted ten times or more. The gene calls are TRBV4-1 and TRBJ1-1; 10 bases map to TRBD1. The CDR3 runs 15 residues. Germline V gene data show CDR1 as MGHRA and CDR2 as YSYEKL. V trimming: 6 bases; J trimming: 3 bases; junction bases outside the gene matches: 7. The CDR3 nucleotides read TGCGCCAGCAGGGGACAGGGGAATATGTACACTGAAGCTTTCTTT. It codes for CASRGQGNMYTEAFF.

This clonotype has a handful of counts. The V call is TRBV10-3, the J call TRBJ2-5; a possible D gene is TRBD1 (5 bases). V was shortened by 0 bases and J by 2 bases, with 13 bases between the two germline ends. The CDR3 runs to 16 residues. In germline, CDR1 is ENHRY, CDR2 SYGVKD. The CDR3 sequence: CAISESPIRGQETQYF. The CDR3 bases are TGTGCCATCAGTGAGTCCCCGATTAGGGGTCAAGAGACCCAGTACTTC.

Here the CDR3 reads CASSIGGKYSEAFF. CDR3 nucleotides: TGTGCCAGTAGTATCGGGGGCAAGTATTCTGAAGCTTTCTTT. The J gene is TRBJ1-1, the V gene TRBV19; TRBD1 is a possible D gene (6 bases). This CDR3 has 14 residues. V dropped 3 bases and J dropped 6 bases, with 14 bases sitting between them. Per germline, CDR1 LNHDA and CDR2 SQIVND (reference sequence).

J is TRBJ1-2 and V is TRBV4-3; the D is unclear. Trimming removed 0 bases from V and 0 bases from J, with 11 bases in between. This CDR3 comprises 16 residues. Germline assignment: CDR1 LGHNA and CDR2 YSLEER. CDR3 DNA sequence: TGCGCCAGCAGCCAAGATGTTACGGGAGCTAACTATGGCTACACCTTC. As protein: CASSQDVTGANYGYTF.

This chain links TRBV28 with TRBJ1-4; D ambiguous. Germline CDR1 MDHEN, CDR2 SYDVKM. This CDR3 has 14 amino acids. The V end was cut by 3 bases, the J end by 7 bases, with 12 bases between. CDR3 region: CASSFRVFTEKLFF. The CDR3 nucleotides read TGTGCCAGCAGTTTTCGGGTATTTACTGAAAAACTGTTTTTT. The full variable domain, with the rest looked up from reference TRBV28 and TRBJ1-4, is DVKVTQSSRYLVKRTGEKVFLECVQDMDHENMFWYRQDPGLGLRLIYFSYDVKMKEKGDIPEGYSVSREKKERFSLILESASTNQTSMYLCASSFRVFTEKLFFGSGTQLSVL.

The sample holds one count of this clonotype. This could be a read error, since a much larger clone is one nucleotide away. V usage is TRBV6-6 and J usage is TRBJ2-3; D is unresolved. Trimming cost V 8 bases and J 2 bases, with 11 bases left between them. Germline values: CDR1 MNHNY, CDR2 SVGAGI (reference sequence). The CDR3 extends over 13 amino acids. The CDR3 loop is CASSHDVTDTQYF. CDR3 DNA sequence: TGTGCCAGCTCACACGATGTCACAGATACGCAGTATTTT.

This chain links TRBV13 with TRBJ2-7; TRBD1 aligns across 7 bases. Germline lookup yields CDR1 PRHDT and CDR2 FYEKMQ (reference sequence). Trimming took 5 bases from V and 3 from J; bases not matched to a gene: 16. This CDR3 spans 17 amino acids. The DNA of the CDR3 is TGTGCCAGCAGCACTCAGTCCGGGACAGCCCCAAGCTACGAGCAGTACTTC. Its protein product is CASSTQSGTAPSYEQYF. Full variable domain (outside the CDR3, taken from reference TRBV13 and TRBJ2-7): AAGVIQSPRHLIKEKRETATLKCYPIPRHDTVYWYQQGPGQDPQFLISFYEKMQSDKGSIPDRFSAQQFSDYHSELNMSSLELGDSALYFCASSTQSGTAPSYEQYFGPGTRLTVT.

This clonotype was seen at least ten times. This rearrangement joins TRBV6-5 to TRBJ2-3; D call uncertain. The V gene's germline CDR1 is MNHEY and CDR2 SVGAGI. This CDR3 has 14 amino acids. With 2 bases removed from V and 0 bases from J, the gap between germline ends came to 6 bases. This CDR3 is CASSYMVSTDTQYF. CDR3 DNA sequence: TGTGCCAGCAGTTACATGGTTAGCACAGATACGCAGTATTTT.

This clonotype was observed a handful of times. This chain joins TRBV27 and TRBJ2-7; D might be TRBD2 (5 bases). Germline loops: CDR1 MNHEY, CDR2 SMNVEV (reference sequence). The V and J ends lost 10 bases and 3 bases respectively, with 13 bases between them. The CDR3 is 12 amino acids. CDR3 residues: CATRGLNYEQYF. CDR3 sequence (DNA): TGTGCCACCAGAGGGCTTAACTACGAGCAGTACTTC.

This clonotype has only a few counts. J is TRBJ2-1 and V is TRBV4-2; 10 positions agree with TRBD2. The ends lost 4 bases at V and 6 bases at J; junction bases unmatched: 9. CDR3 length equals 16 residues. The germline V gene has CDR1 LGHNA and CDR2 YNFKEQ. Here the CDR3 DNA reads TGTGCCAGCAGCCGATTAAGCGGGAGGGCGCGCAATGAGCAGTTCTTC. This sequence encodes CASSRLSGRARNEQFF.

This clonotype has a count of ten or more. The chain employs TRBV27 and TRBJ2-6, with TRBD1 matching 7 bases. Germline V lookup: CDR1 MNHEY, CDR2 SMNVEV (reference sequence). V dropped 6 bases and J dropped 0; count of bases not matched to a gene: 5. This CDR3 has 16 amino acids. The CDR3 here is CASRGGLGSGANVLTF. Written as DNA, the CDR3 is TGTGCCAGCAGAGGGGGCTTGGGCTCTGGGGCCAACGTCCTGACTTTC.

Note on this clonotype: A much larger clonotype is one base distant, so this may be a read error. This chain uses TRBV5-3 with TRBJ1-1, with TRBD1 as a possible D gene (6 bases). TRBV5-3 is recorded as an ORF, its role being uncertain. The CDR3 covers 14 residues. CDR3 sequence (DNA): TGTGTCAGCAGCTTGGATGGGACAAACACTGAAGCTTTCTTT. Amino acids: CVSSLDGTNTEAFF.